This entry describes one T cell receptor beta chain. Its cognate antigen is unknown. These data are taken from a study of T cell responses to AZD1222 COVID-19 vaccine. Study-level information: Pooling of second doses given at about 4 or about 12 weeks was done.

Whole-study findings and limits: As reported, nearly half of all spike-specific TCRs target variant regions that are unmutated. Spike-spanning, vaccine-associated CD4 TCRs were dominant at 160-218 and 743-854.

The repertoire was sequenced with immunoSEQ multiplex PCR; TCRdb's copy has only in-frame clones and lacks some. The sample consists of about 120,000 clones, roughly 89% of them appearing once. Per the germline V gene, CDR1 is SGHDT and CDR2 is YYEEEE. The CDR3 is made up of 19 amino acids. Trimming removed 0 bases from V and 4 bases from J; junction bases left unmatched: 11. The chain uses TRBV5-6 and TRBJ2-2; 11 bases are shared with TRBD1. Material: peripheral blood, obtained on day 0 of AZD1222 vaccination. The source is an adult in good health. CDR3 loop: CASSLVGDRGSRVTGELFF. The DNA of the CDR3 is TGTGCCAGCAGCTTGGTCGGGGACAGGGGGAGTCGGGTCACCGGGGAGCTGTTTTTT.